Listed here are 27 T cell receptor beta chains from one sample, sequenced in a study of human T cells and chemical hapten exposure. Each CDR3 protein gets one entry after TCRdb re-called the RACE reads with MiXCR. The repertoire includes roughly 81,000 distinct CDR3 sequences, 8.5% of them detected once, and 2.5% to 3% sits in the top ten. This sample's time point: pre-sensitization, week 0. Treatment denoted: therapeutic diphenylcyclopropenone sensitization with weekly scalp DPC. This specimen was whole blood, taken in connection with sensitization to the hapten diphenylcyclopropenone (DPC). The receptor set was obtained from a man in his forties with alopecia areata. Some clones in this sample may be carry-over from other donors' samples.

Here the CDR3 DNA reads TGTGCCAGCAGCACACCGCGACAGGAGGTATCCGGGGAGCTGTTTTTT. It yields the protein CASSTPRQEVSGELFF. V usage is TRBV7-8 and J usage is TRBJ2-2, with TRBD1 as a possible D gene (6 bases). Trimming stripped 5 bases from V and 6 bases from J, with 19 bases between. This CDR3 contains 16 residues. Germline-derived CDR1 and CDR2 are SGHVS and FQNEAQ.

There are many counts of this clonotype. The J gene is TRBJ2-7, the V gene TRBV28; D is possibly TRBD1 (6 bases). The CDR3 spans 13 residues. Germline V CDR1 and CDR2: MDHEN, SYDVKM. V was pared by 6 bases and J by 1 base, with 10 bases between. The CDR3 loop is CASSSGQSYEQYV. CDR3 sequence (DNA): TGTGCCAGCAGCTCCGGACAGTCCTACGAGCAGTACGTC.

About this clonotype: One end of the junction is discordant with germline, which a read error may explain. The V and J genes are TRBV12-3 or TRBV12-4 and TRBJ2-5, with 7 bases fitting TRBD1. This CDR3 has 16 amino acids. CDR3 DNA: TGTGCCAGCAGCTTAGGGATTGACAGGGCCCAAGAGACCCAGTACTTC. This translates into CASSLGIDRAQETQYF.

Concerning this clonotype: One end of the junction fails to match germline, which may point to a read error. The rearrangement joins TRBV20-1 to TRBJ2-3; D is tentatively TRBD1 or TRBD2 (5 bases each). CDR1 DFQATT and CDR2 SNEGSKA come from the germline V gene (reference sequence). The CDR3 is 14 amino acids. CDR3 in DNA: TGCAGTGCTATCGGGCAGGGAGCCGTAGATACGCAGTATTTC. Its translation: CSAIGQGAVDTQYF.

This clonotype was seen more than once but under ten times. The V gene is TRBV4-3, the J gene TRBJ2-2; 8 bases are a match to TRBD2. Germline loops: CDR1 LGHNA, CDR2 YSLEER. The CDR3 spans 16 residues. Losses at the gene ends were 0 bases for V and 5 bases for J; bases not matched to a gene: 5. CDR3 nucleotides: TGCGCCAGCAGCCAAGATACGGGGACTAGGACCGGGGAGCTGTTTTTT. Protein sequence: CASSQDTGTRTGELFF.

V and J are TRBV7-2 and TRBJ2-3; tentatively, D is TRBD1 or TRBD2 (5 bases each). V was trimmed by 5 bases and J by 4 bases, leaving 16 bases between them. This CDR3 comprises 15 residues. CDR1 and CDR2 (germline): SGHTA, FQGNSA. The CDR3, as DNA: TGTGCCAGCAGCCGAGCGGCAGAGGGGCCAGATACGCAGTATTTT. It translates to CASSRAAEGPDTQYF.

This clonotype was seen at least ten times. The rearrangement uses TRBV6-5 and TRBJ1-5, with D perhaps TRBD1 (6 bases). The CDR3 consists of 15 residues. From germline, CDR1 is MNHEY and CDR2 SVGAGI. Trimming left V 2 bases short and J 6 bases short, with 14 bases between. DNA of the CDR3: TGTGCCAGCAGTTACGCCGAGTGGGGGGCTCAGCCCCAGCATTTT. This translates into CASSYAEWGAQPQHF.

The chain links TRBV2 to TRBJ2-1; tentatively, D is TRBD1 (6 bases). Germline CDR1 and CDR2: SNHLY and FYNNEI. Between the trimmed V and J ends, which lost 3 bases and 2 bases, there was a span of 8 bases. This CDR3 spans 14 amino acids. In DNA, the CDR3 is TGTGCCAGCAGTGATAGGACAGCCTACAATGAGCAGTTCTTC. Residues: CASSDRTAYNEQFF. The full variable domain, its missing parts supplied by reference TRBV2 and TRBJ2-1, is EPEVTQTPSHQVTQMGQEVILRCVPISNHLYFYWYRQILGQKVEFLVSFYNNEISEKSEIFDDQFSVERPDGSNFTLKIRSTKLEDSAMYFCASSDRTAYNEQFFGPGTRLTVL.

This clonotype was counted between two and nine times. This CDR3 is CASSSQGRLTDTQYF. CDR3 bases: TGTGCCAGCAGCTCACAGGGGCGCCTCACAGATACGCAGTATTTT. The chain joins TRBV11-1 to TRBJ2-3; 7 nucleotides line up with TRBD1. The length of the CDR3 is 15 residues. Trimming removed 4 bases from V and 2 bases from J; junction bases left unmatched: 6. Per the germline V gene, CDR1 is SGHAT and CDR2 is FQDESV (reference sequence).

This clonotype was seen only a few times. J is TRBJ2-3 and V is TRBV3-1, with D possibly TRBD2 on 6 matching bases. The CDR3 runs 16 residues. The V gene's germline CDR1 is LGHDT and CDR2 YNNKEL (reference sequence). V lost 1 base, J lost 2 bases, and 13 bases lay in between. CDR3 DNA sequence: TGTGCCAGCAGCCAAGGCCTTCGGAGGGTCACAGATACGCAGTATTTT. Residues: CASSQGLRRVTDTQYF.

This clonotype has a count of ten or more. This sequence joins TRBV5-1 and TRBJ1-6, with D possibly TRBD1 on 5 matching bases. V was shortened by 1 base and J by 0 bases, with 11 bases between the two germline ends. Germline CDR1 and CDR2: SGHRS and YFSETQ. The CDR3 contains 17 residues. CDR3 sequence reads: CASSLTGESSYNSPLHF. The CDR3, as DNA: TGCGCCAGCAGCTTGACAGGAGAGAGCTCCTATAATTCACCCCTCCACTTT.

This clonotype was found a few times. V usage is TRBV6-1 and J usage is TRBJ2-7; TRBD1 matches at 9 bases. V was clipped by 6 bases and J by 4 bases; unmatched bases: 13. The CDR3 has 16 amino acids. Germline-derived CDR1 and CDR2 are MNHNS and SASEGT. The CDR3 protein is CASSPIPGQGNYEQYV. The CDR3, as DNA: TGTGCCAGCAGCCCAATCCCGGGACAGGGTAATTACGAGCAGTACGTC.

The chain couples TRBV10-2 to TRBJ2-3; D is perhaps TRBD2 (5 bases). Deletions cut 4 bases from V and 5 bases from J, with 7 bases between. CDR3 length equals 12 residues. Germline V CDR1 and CDR2: WSHSY, SAAADI. CDR3: CASSVRGDTQYF. In DNA, the CDR3 is TGCGCCAGCAGTGTTCGGGGAGATACGCAGTATTTT.

This chain links TRBV6-1 with TRBJ2-1; 8 bases map to TRBD2. V lost 4 bases and J lost 1; bases outside the gene matches: 3. The CDR3 has 15 residues. From germline, CDR1 is MNHNS and CDR2 SASEGT. The CDR3, as DNA: TGTGCCAGCAGTGCAGCGGGGGAATCCTACAATGAGCAGTTCTTC. It specifies CASSAAGESYNEQFF.

J is TRBJ2-3 and V is TRBV29-1; possible D gene TRBD1, 5 bases. Trimming left V 0 bases short and J 4 bases short, with 14 bases between. This CDR3 has 15 residues. The germline V gene has CDR1 SQVTM and CDR2 ANQGSEA. CDR3 coding DNA: TGCAGCGTTGAAGATCCTGACAGCGTTGCAGATACGCAGTATTTT. It codes for CSVEDPDSVADTQYF.

This clonotype occurred a few times. The chain is built from TRBV6-2 or TRBV6-3 and TRBJ2-7, with D hard to call. The CDR3 contains 17 residues. CDR1 MNHEY and CDR2 SVGEGT come from the germline V gene. The V end was cut by 2 bases, the J end by 1 base, with 18 bases between. CDR3: CASSYPSGPKPSYEQYV. The CDR3 nucleotides are TGTGCCAGCAGTTACCCCTCCGGACCCAAACCTTCCTACGAGCAGTACGTC.

In this sample, this clonotype turned up many times. The chain couples TRBV27 to TRBJ2-7; TRBD2 might be the D (6 bases). From germline, CDR1 is MNHEY and CDR2 SMNVEV (reference sequence). V was trimmed by 6 bases and J by 3 bases, leaving 15 bases between them. The CDR3 totals 14 residues. This CDR3 reads CASRSGGSFYEQYV. Here the CDR3 DNA reads TGTGCCAGCAGAAGCGGAGGGAGCTTCTACGAGCAGTACGTC.

In this sample, this clonotype turned up a few times. The genes are TRBV29-1 and TRBJ2-3, with D perhaps being TRBD1 or TRBD2 (5 bases each). CDR1 is SQVTM, CDR2 ANQGSEA, per germline. CDR3 length equals 13 residues. The V gene lost 7 bases and the J gene lost 2 bases, with 13 bases spanning the gap. CDR3 sequence (DNA): TGCAGCGGGGGGAGTTTTTACACAGATACGCAGTATTTT. Protein sequence: CSGGSFYTDTQYF.

There are a few counts of this clonotype. The chain employs TRBV29-1 and TRBJ1-1; no clear D. Germline-derived CDR1 and CDR2 are SQVTM and ANQGSEA. V dropped 4 bases and J dropped 0 bases, with 3 bases sitting between them. The CDR3 contains 11 residues. CDR3 residues: CSVAVNTEAFF. The CDR3 DNA is TGCAGCGTTGCAGTGAACACTGAAGCTTTCTTT.

The table lists this clonotype with a few counts. This chain joins TRBV29-1 and TRBJ2-3, with D perhaps matching TRBD2 (6 bases). This CDR3 contains 12 residues. The V and J ends lost 7 bases and 2 bases respectively, with 10 bases between them. The germline V gene encodes CDR1 SQVTM and CDR2 ANQGSEA. For the CDR3, the DNA is TGCAGCGCTGGAGGGAACACAGATACGCAGTATTTT. Its translation: CSAGGNTDTQYF.

The chain is built from TRBV28 and TRBJ2-7; D might be TRBD1 (5 bases). The germline V gene encodes CDR1 MDHEN and CDR2 SYDVKM. The CDR3 totals 15 residues. Trimming shortened V by 3 bases and J by 0 bases, and 12 bases separated the two germline ends. The CDR3 loop is CASSFVVGDSYEQYF. CDR3 in DNA: TGTGCCAGCAGTTTCGTCGTAGGGGACTCCTACGAGCAGTACTTC.

V gene TRBV18 combines with J gene TRBJ1-4; no reliable D call. Trimming shortened V by 3 bases and J by 0 bases, and 17 bases separated the two germline ends. The CDR3 loop spans 18 amino acids. Germline CDR1 KGHSH, CDR2 LQKENI. The CDR3 protein is CASSPRGRGDATNEKLFF. CDR3 DNA: TGTGCCAGCTCACCTCGTGGACGTGGAGATGCAACTAATGAAAAACTGTTTTTT.

The V gene is TRBV6-5, the J gene TRBJ1-2, with 7 bases matching TRBD1. V gave up 5 bases and J gave up 2 bases; unmatched junction bases: 8. The germline V gene has CDR1 MNHEY and CDR2 SVGAGI. The length of the CDR3 is 15 residues. The CDR3 nucleotides are TGTGCCAGCAGTCGTCCGGGACAGATGAACTATGGCTACACCTTC. Its protein product is CASSRPGQMNYGYTF.

This rearrangement joins TRBV2 to TRBJ2-4; 9 bases line up with TRBD1. Germline V lookup: CDR1 SNHLY, CDR2 FYNNEI. CDR3 length: 15 residues. With 4 bases clipped from V and 15 bases from J, the junction kept 16 bases outside the gene matches. CDR3 amino acids: CASSVRSGGTGRPYF. As DNA, the CDR3 is TGTGCCAGCAGTGTTCGGTCTGGGGGGACAGGGCGGCCGTACTTC.

This clonotype was counted ten times or more. The chain employs TRBV20-1 and TRBJ2-1; 7 nucleotides agree with TRBD2. CDR1 and CDR2 (germline): DFQATT, SNEGSKA (reference sequence). Trimming removed 0 bases from V and 8 bases from J; junction bases left unmatched: 10. The CDR3 has 15 residues. This CDR3 is CSARDSAGADHEQFF. CDR3 DNA sequence: TGCAGTGCTAGAGATAGCGCGGGAGCTGATCATGAGCAGTTCTTC.

With respect to this clonotype: Being one base from a much bigger clone, this may be a read error. The rearrangement joins TRBV5-1 to TRBJ1-6; D gene uncertain. This CDR3 has 13 residues. Germline V CDR1 and CDR2: SGHRS, YFSETQ. The CDR3 spells CGSSLTDDSPLHF. The DNA for the CDR3 is TGCGGCAGCAGCTTGACGGATGATTCACCCCTCCACTTT.

In its sample, this clonotype was seen a few times. The chain links TRBV6-5 to TRBJ2-2, with 9 bases lining up with TRBD2. V was clipped by 1 base and J by 3 bases; unmatched bases: 3. Germline V gene sequence: CDR1 MNHEY, CDR2 SVGAGI. The CDR3 has 16 amino acids. This CDR3 reads CASSYYLAGYTGELFF. The DNA for the CDR3 is TGTGCCAGCAGTTACTACCTAGCGGGGTACACCGGGGAGCTGTTTTTT.